This TCR beta chain was recovered during a study of shared clonotypes between healthy human individuals. Study in general: Each donor had three CD4 naive, three CD4 memory, two CD8 naive and one CD8 memory plate.

The CDR3 has 13 amino acids. CDR1 is LNHNV and CDR2 is YYDKDF in the germline V gene (reference sequence). Trimming took off 5 bases at V and 5 bases at J, with 12 bases between the two ends. Investigators spread the genomic DNA of each subset evenly over several immunoSEQ plates. Generated by immunoSEQ multiplex PCR, the TCRdb table keeps only in-frame clones and is missing some. The data hold fewer than 3 million clones, with approximately 90% observed a single time. The sequence was collected from a man between 18 and 29 years old in good health. Some clones in this sample may be carry-over from other donors' samples. This chain connects TRBV15 to TRBJ1-1; D is ambiguous. Sequencing was performed on naive CD4+ T cells from PBMCs. Noted subset: CD45RA+ positively selected. Written as DNA, the CDR3 is TGTGCCACCAGCCAACCGAGGGAGACTGAAGCTTTCTTT. Amino acids: CATSQPRETEAFF. Combining the CDR3 with reference TRBV15 and TRBJ1-1 gives the whole variable domain DAMVIQNPRYQVTQFGKPVTLSCSQTLNHNVMYWYQQKSSQAPKLLFHYYDKDFNNEADTPDNFQSRRPNTSFCFLDIRSPGLGDTAMYLCATSQPRETEAFFGQGTRLTVV.